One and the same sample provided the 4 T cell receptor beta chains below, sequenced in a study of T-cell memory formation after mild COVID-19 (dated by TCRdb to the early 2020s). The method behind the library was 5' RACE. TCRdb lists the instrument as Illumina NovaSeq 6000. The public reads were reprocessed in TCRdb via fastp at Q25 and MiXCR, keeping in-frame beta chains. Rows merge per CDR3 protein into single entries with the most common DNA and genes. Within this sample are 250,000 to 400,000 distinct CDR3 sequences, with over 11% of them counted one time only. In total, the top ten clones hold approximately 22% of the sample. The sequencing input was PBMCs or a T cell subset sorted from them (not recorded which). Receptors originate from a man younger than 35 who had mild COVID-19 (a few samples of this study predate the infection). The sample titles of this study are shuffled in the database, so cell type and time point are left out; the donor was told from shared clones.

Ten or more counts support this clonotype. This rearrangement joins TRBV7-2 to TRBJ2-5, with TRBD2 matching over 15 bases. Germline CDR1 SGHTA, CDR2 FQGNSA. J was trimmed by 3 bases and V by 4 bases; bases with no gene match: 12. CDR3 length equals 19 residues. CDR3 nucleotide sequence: TGTGCCAGCAGCTCAGGGACTAGCGGGGGGCAGGGAGCGGAAGAGACCCAGTACTTC. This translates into CASSSGTSGGQGAEETQYF.

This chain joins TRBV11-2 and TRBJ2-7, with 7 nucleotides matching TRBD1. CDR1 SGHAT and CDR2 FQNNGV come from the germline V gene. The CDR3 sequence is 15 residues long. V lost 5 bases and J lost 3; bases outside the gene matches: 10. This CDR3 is CASSTTRDSFYEQYF. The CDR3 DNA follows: TGTGCCAGCAGCACCACTCGGGACAGTTTCTACGAGCAGTACTTC.

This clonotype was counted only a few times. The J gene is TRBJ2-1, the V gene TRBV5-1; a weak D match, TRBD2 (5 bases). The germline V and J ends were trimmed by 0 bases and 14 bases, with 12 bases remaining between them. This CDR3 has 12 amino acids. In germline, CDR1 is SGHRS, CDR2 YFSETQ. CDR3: CASSLEVGSKFF. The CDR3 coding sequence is TGCGCCAGCAGCTTGGAGGTAGGGAGTAAGTTCTTC.

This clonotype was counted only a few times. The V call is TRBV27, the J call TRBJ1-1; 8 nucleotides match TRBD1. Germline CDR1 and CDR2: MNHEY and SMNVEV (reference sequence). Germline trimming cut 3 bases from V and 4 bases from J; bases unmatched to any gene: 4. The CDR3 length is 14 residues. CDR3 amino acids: CASSFRQGATEAFF. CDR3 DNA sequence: TGTGCCAGCAGTTTTAGGCAGGGGGCCACTGAAGCTTTCTTT.